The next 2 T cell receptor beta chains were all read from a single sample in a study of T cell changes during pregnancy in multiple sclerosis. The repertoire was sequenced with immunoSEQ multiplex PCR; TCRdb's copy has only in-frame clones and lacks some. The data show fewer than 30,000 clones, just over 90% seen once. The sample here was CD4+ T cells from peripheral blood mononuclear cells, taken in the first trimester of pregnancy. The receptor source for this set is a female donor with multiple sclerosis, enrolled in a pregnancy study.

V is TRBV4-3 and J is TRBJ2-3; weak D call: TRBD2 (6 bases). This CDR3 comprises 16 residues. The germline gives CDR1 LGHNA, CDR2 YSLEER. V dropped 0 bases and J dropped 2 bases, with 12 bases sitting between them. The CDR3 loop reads CASSQDYSGYTDTQYF. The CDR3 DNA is TGCGCCAGCAGCCAAGATTACAGCGGGTACACAGATACGCAGTATTTT.

The CDR3 reads CASRNSPLLAGVHNEQFF. The CDR3 nucleotides are TGCGCCAGCAGGAACTCACCCCTCCTAGCGGGGGTTCACAATGAGCAGTTCTTC. This chain links TRBV4-1 with TRBJ2-1, with 10 bases that match TRBD2. The CDR3 runs 18 residues. V shed 6 bases, J shed 5 bases, and the junction held 16 bases outside the gene matches. Germline CDR1 and CDR2: MGHRA and YSYEKL.